Listed below are T cell receptor beta chains from one sample, sequenced in a study of blood T cell repertoires in COVID-19. Produced via immunoSEQ multiplex PCR; TCRdb's table is partial and in-frame only. The sample lists fewer than 200,000 clones; 80% to 90% were seen once. The sample comprised peripheral blood. These receptor sequences come from a man between 50 and 59 years old with active or convalescent COVID-19. Each CDR3 is given with its conserved first and last residue. Each record gives: CDR3 length, clone size, V gene, J gene, D gene, CDR3 DNA, CDR3 protein. The D gene is left open where the match is weak. Clone size appears in some rows only: once, few, many, or a class for an expanded clone.

>15|NA|TRBV28|TRBJ1-4|TRBD1
TGTGCCAGCAGTTTCGCCGGGACAGGGCTTGAAAAACTGTTTTTT
CASSFAGTGLEKLFF
>15|NA|TRBV28|TRBJ1-2|NA
TGTGCCAGCCGGGACTTGGGATTGCTTGGGGATGGCTACACCTTC
CASRDLGLLGDGYTF
>15|NA|TRBV5-6|TRBJ2-5|TRBD1
TGTGCCAGCAGCTTGGCGCAGGGGGCAGGAGAGACCCAGTACTTC
CASSLAQGAGETQYF
>18|NA|TRBV25-1|TRBJ2-3|TRBD2
TGTGCCAGCAGTGAAGTCACTAGCGGGGGGCCGAGCACAGATACGCAGTATTTT
CASSEVTSGGPSTDTQYF
>12|few|TRBV28|TRBJ1-1|TRBD1
TGTGCCAGCAGTATCCCAGGGGGAGAAGCTTTCTTT
CASSIPGGEAFF
>14|NA|TRBV5-6|TRBJ1-5|NA
TGTGCCAGCAGCTTGGAAGCTAACAATCAGCCCCAGCATTTT
CASSLEANNQPQHF
>14|once|TRBV6-1|TRBJ2-3|TRBD2
TGTGCCAGCAGTGAAGTGACTAGCGCATATACGCAGTATTTT
CASSEVTSAYTQYF
>13|few|TRBV2|TRBJ1-2|NA
TGTGCCAGCAGTGTTGGCCCTAACTATGGCTACACCTTC
CASSVGPNYGYTF
>15|NA|TRBV6-5|TRBJ1-2|TRBD1
TGTGCCAGCACCCCCGGGACAGGGGGCGACTATGGCTACACCTTC
CASTPGTGGDYGYTF
>15|NA|TRBV14|TRBJ2-2|NA
TGTGCCAGCAGCCATGGAGATTCGAACACCGGGGAGCTGTTTTTT
CASSHGDSNTGELFF
>15|once|TRBV5-1|TRBJ2-3|NA
TGCGCCAGCAGCTTGTGGGGGGGGCCCACAGATACGCAGTATTTT
CASSLWGGPTDTQYF
>17|NA|TRBV18|TRBJ1-1|TRBD1
TGTGCCAGCTCACCTCCGAGGAAGGGGGCGAGCTACACTGAAGCTTTCTTT
CASSPPRKGASYTEAFF
>15|NA|TRBV25-1|TRBJ2-7|NA
TGTGCCAGCAGTGAAAGCGGGACAGGCCCCTACGAGCAGTACTTC
CASSESGTGPYEQYF
>18|NA|TRBV4-2|TRBJ2-2|NA
TGTGCCAGCAGCCAAGCCCGCGGGACCGAAGGAAGAGCTGGGGAGCTGTTTTTT
CASSQARGTEGRAGELFF